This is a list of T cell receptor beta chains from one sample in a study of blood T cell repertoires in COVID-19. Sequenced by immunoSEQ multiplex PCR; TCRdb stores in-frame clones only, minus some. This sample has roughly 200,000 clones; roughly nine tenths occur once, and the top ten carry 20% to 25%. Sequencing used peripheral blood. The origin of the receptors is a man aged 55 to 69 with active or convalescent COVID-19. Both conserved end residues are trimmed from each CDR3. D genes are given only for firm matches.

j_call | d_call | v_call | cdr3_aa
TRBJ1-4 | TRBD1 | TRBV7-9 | ASSPTGVGEKLF
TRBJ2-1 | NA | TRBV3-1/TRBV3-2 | ASSHAGGLVRNEQF
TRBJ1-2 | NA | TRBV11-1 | ASSPYRESGYT
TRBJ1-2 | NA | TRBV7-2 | ASSLGSGFLGYT
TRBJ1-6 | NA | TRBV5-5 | ASRETTGYNSPLH
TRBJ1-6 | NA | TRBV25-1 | ASRQGPESPLH
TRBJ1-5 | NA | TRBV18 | ASSPQGIVGQPQH
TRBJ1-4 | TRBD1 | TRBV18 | ASSPDRGLSNEKLF
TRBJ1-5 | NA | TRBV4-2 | ASSQNTAEPNQPQH
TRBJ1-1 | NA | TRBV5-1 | ASSLKSDTEAF
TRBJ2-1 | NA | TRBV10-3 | AISGKAGRPLNEQF
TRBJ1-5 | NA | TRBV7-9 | ASSFSVGPQH
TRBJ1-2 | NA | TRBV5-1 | ASSDLAWGQGGYT
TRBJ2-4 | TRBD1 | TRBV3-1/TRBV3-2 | ASTQGGGAKNIQY
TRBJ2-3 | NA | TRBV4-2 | ASSQARGSDTQY
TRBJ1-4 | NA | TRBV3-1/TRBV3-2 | ASSQKRSTTNEKLF
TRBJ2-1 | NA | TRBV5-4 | ASSLERSSYNEQF
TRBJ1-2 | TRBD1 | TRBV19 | ASSRDRGLRGYT
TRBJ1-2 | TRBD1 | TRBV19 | ASNKDRGSGYT
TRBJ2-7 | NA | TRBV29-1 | SVGSSSYEQY
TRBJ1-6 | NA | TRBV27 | ASSFQGYSPLH
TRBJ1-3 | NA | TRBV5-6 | ASSLRQVGNTIY
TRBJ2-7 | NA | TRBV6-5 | ASRDDRPQY
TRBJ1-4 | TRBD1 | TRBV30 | AWSLQGLGEKLF
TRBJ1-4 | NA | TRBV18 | ASSPQKGREKLF
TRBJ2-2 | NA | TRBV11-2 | ASRRTVFSPNTGELF
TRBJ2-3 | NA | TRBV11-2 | ASSLGSILGGLGTDTQY
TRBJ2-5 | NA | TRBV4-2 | ASSSWAGLRGETQY
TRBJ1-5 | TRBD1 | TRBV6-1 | ASSGGQGGSNQPQH
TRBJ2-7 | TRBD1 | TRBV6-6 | ASSYEDRGLEQY
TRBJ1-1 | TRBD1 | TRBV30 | AWMSGGGLSNTEAF
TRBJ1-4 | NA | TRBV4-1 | ASSQPDRINEKLF
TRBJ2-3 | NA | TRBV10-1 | ASSESGSVRTDTQY
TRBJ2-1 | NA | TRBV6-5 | ASRKEGAYNEQF
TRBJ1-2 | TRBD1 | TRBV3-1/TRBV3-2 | ASSLATTGADT
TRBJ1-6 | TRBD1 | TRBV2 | ASSLQGAYSPLH
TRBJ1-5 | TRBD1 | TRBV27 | ASSLTGVQPQH
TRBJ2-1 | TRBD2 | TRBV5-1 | ASSPGGGDSYNEQF
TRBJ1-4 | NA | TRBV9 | ASSKDPGINEKLF
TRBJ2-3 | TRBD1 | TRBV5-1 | ASSSGQALTDTQY
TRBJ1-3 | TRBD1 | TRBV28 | ASSSPGTGGLSGNTIY